The rows below give T cell receptor beta chains drawn from one sample of a study of T cells in Graves' hyperthyroidism and ophthalmopathy. TCRdb processed the multiplex PCR reads anew with MiXCR; each CDR3 protein has one entry. The data contain about 600,000 distinct CDR3 sequences, more than 15% of them singletons. Input material: blood. The receptor source for this set is a woman in her 40s with Graves' ophthalmopathy. Both conserved end residues are part of each CDR3. The D gene is left open where the match is weak. Only part of the rows carry a size: once, few, many, or a class if the clone is expanded.

CDR3	DNA	size	V	D	J
CASSLSNEQFF	TGTGCCAGCAGTTTAAGCAATGAGCAGTTCTTC	many	TRBV5-1	-	TRBJ2-1
CASRPGTEPTQTLHF	TGTGCCAGCAGGCCCGGGACAGAGCCTACCCAGACCCTCCACTTT	few	TRBV12-3/TRBV12-4	TRBD1	TRBJ1-6
CAWSRHLQETQYF	TGTGCCTGGTCGAGACATCTCCAAGAGACCCAGTACTTC	many	TRBV30	-	TRBJ2-5
CSAIAGVYDTQYF	TGCAGTGCTATAGCGGGGGTCTATGATACGCAGTATTTT	many	TRBV20-1	TRBD2	TRBJ2-3
CAIPSSLGQGGLNTGELFF	TGTGCCATCCCTTCCTCCCTTGGACAGGGGGGGTTGAACACCGGGGAGCTGTTTTTT	many	TRBV28	TRBD1	TRBJ2-2
CAWSLSGTINNEQFF	TGTGCCTGGAGCCTCTCCGGGACAATAAACAATGAGCAGTTCTTC	-	TRBV30	-	TRBJ2-1
CASRSKGGAPDNEQFF	TGTGCCAGCAGATCCAAGGGAGGGGCCCCAGACAATGAGCAGTTCTTC	many	TRBV11-2	TRBD2	TRBJ2-1
CASSIGHSYNEQFF	TGCGCCAGCAGCATAGGACACTCCTACAATGAGCAGTTCTTC	many	TRBV5-1	-	TRBJ2-1
CASSSNFGGYNEQFF	TGTGCCAGTAGTTCAAACTTCGGGGGTTACAATGAGCAGTTCTTC	few	TRBV19	-	TRBJ2-1
CASSLYPPDKMGFSYEQYF	TGTGCCAGCAGCTTATATCCCCCAGACAAGATGGGGTTTTCGTACGAGCAGTACTTC	-	TRBV13	-	TRBJ2-7
CARPGQGAHEQFF	TGTGCCAGGCCGGGACAGGGGGCTCATGAGCAGTTCTTC	many	TRBV19	TRBD1	TRBJ2-1
CASSEAETDTQYF	TGTGCCAGCAGTGAAGCGGAGACAGATACGCAGTATTTT	many	TRBV6-4	-	TRBJ2-3